The entry below describes one TCR beta chain. Its recognized antigen is unknown. It has no much larger one-base neighbor in the sample; base qualities were not kept. The germline V gene specifies SGHAT as CDR1 and FQNNGV as CDR2. From its cysteine to its phenylalanine, the CDR3 spans 18 amino acids. Just CDR3 DNA is preserved here, 54 bases in frame from base 1. V and J are trimmed by 5 bases and 7 bases, and the gene matches miss 21 bases of the junction. TCRbeta CDR3 regions were amplified from genomic DNA using the immunoSEQ Assay, a bias-controlled multiplex PCR. On the study's bioinformatics: Within the assay, amplification of reference gene primers was used to estimate how many nucleated cells each sample contained. To quantify the absolute abundance of each unique TCRbeta CDR3 rearrangement, sequence reads were collapsed and filtered. For each sample, productive Simpson clonality was calculated as the square root of Simpson's diversity index across productive rearrangements. This immuneACCESS table, as held by TCRdb, lists in-frame sequences with V and J called but not all clones. Of the missing ones, under half trace to an unresolved V gene in checked studies; the others have no known cause. V and J calls and clone size are given by that table; D and trimming were obtained from the DNA. The sample table records 120,000 to 150,000 clones; around four fifths of these occur just once. The ten largest clones represent roughly 2.9% of the sample.

Each collaborating institution followed its own protocols to collect whole blood in K2EDTA tubes. Collaborator samples were shipped for TCRbeta analysis as frozen whole blood, isolated PBMCs, or DNA extracted from either sample type. The source of the sample is a study of blood T cell repertoires in COVID-19 (TCRdb year 2020). With regard to the full study: Collaborator samples came from the United States, Italy and Spain and covered acute and convalescent phases of COVID-19. The prospective study material was composed of cDNA or gDNA derived from T cells, B-cell-depleted T cells, or PBMCs. Subjects who had been exposed to COVID-19, were actively infected with it, or had recovered from it provided the deeply sampled blood TCRbeta repertoires that made up the dataset. The repertoires were released in a freely available public database meant as a resource for research on the immune response to SARS-CoV-2. Samples came from the ongoing ImmuneRACE study (first 160 participants) plus 1,254 subjects from 6 global collaborators. The sample metadata nearly always contained a de-identified subject ID, COVID-19 status, age in years and sex. HLA class I and class II types, where available, came from metadata supplied by the sample provider rather than from assay-based typing. What the work shows at the level of the full study, not this receptor alone: The quantity of clinical and demographic metadata differed by source and by participant and was supplied without curation.

This clonotype was obtained from a woman aged 40 to 49 with active or convalescent COVID-19. The sequenced material came from peripheral blood. The rearranged segments are TRBV11-2 and TRBJ2-5; 8 bases in the junction line up with TRBD1. The bases read TGTGCCAGCAGCATGGGGTGGGGCGGGACAGGTACCCCAAGGACCCAGTACTTC. Its protein reads: CASSMGWGGTGTPRTQYF.